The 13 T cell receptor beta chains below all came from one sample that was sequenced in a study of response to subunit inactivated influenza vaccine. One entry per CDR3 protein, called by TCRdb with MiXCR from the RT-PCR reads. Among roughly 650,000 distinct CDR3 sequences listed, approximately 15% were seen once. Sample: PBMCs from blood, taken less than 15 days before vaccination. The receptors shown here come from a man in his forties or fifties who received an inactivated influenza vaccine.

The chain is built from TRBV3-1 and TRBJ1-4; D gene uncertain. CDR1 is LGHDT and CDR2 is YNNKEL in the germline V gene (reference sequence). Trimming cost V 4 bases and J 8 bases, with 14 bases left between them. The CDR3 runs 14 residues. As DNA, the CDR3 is TGTGCCAGCAGCCGGACCGGGATCTCGGAAAAACTGTTTTTT. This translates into CASSRTGISEKLFF.

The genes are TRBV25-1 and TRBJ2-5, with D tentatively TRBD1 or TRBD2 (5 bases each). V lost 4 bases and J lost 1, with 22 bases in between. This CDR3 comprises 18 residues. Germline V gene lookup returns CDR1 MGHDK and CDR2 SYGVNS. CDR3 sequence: CASSVRDERSSGQETQYF. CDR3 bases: TGTGCCAGCAGTGTCCGGGACGAGAGATCGAGTGGCCAAGAGACCCAGTACTTC.

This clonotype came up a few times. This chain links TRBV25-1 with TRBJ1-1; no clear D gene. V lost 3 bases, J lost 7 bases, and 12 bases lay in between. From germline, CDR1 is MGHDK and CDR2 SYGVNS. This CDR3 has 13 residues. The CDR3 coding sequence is TGTGCCAGCAGTGATAGTAATACGGTTGAAGCTTTCTTT. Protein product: CASSDSNTVEAFF.

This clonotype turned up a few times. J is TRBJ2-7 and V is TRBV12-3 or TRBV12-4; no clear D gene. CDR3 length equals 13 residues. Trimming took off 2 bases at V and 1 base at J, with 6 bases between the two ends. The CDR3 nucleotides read TGTGCCAGCAGTTTAATTCGGTCCTACGAGCAGTACTTC. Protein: CASSLIRSYEQYF.

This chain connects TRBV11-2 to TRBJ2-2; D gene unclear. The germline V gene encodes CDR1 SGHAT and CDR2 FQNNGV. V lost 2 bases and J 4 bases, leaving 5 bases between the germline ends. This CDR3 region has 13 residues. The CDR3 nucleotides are TGTGCCAGCAGCTTAATCTTCACCGGGGAGCTGTTTTTT. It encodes CASSLIFTGELFF.

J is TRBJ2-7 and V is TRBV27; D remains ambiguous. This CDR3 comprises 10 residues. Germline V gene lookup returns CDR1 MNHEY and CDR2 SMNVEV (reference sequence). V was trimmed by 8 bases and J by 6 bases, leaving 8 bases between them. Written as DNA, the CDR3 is TGTGCCAGCGGAAAGATCGAGCAGTACTTC. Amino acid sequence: CASGKIEQYF.

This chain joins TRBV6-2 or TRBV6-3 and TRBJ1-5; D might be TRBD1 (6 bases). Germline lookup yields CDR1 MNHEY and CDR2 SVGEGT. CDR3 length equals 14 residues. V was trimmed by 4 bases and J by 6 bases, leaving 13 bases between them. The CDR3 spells CASSSYRDFQPQHF. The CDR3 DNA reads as TGTGCCAGCAGTTCGTACAGGGATTTTCAGCCCCAGCATTTT.

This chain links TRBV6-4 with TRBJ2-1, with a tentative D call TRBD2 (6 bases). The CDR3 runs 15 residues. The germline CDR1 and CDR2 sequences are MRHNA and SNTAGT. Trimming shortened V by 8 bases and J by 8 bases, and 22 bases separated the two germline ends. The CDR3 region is CASCGVPRTSDEQFF. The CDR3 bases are TGTGCCAGCTGCGGGGTTCCGAGAACTTCCGATGAGCAGTTCTTC.

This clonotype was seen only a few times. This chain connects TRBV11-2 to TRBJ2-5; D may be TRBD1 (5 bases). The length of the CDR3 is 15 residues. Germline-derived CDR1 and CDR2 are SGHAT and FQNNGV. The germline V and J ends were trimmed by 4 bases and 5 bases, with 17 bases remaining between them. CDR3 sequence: CASSSHAGWGETQYF. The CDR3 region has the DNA TGTGCCAGCAGCTCCCATGCAGGGTGGGGTGAGACCCAGTACTTC.

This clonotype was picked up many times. The CDR3 sequence is CSALGGGTEAFF. In nucleotides, the CDR3 is TGCAGTGCCCTTGGGGGCGGCACTGAAGCTTTCTTT. The chain links TRBV20-1 to TRBJ1-1; D is possibly TRBD1 (6 bases). Germline assignment: CDR1 DFQATT and CDR2 SNEGSKA (reference sequence). This CDR3 spans 12 amino acids. V was pared by 6 bases and J by 4 bases, with 12 bases between.

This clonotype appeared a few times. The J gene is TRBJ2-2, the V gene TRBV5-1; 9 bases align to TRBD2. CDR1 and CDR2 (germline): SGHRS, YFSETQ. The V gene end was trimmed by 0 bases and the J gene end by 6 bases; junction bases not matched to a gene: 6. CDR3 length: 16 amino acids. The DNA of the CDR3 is TGCGCCAGCAGCTTGGCCGGGACTAGCTTGGCCGGGGAGCTGTTTTTT. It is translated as CASSLAGTSLAGELFF.

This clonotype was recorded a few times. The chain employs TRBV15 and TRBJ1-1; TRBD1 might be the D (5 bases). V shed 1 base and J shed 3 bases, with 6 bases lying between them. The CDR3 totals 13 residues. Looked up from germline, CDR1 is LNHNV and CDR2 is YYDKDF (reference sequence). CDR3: CATSRAGDTEAFF. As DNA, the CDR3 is TGTGCCACCAGCAGAGCGGGGGACACTGAAGCTTTCTTT.

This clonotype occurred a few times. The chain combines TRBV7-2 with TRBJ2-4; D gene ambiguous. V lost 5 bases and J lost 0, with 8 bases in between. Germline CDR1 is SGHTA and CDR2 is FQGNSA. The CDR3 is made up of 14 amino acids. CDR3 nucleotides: TGTGCCAGCAGCCCTCCTCCAGCCAAAAACATTCAGTACTTC. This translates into CASSPPPAKNIQYF.